Only a few counts were recorded for the clone carrying this T cell receptor (beta chain). Its specificity is not known. These data come from a study of blood T cells in healthy people across ages. Study-wide background: The template switching approach captured approximately one barcoded beta molecule for every two T cells. Study findings and constraints: Relative to aged donors, long-lived donors carried more naive CD4+ cells and displayed higher diversity. Any conclusive comparison of naive versus antigen-experienced cells was prevented by using unsorted PBMCs.

The CDR3 runs to 16 residues. V was trimmed by 2 bases and J by 3 bases, leaving 15 bases between them. Germline V CDR1 and CDR2: SEHNR, FQNEAQ (reference sequence). The authors isolated at least 7 million PBMCs per sample. A second about 6 to 11 cycle PCR used barcoded and J-beta primers. Via MiXCR, TCRdb re-called the 5' RACE reads, giving one row per CDR3 protein. This table holds about 1.4 million distinct CDR3 sequences, approximately 59% found once. The sequenced sample was blood. This receptor was obtained from a man aged 18 to 35 in good health. The chain recombines TRBV7-9 with TRBJ2-3, with D possibly matching TRBD2 (5 bases). The CDR3 loop is CASSLNGGEQTDTQYF. CDR3 DNA sequence: TGTGCCAGCAGCTTAAATGGTGGGGAGCAGACAGATACGCAGTATTTT.